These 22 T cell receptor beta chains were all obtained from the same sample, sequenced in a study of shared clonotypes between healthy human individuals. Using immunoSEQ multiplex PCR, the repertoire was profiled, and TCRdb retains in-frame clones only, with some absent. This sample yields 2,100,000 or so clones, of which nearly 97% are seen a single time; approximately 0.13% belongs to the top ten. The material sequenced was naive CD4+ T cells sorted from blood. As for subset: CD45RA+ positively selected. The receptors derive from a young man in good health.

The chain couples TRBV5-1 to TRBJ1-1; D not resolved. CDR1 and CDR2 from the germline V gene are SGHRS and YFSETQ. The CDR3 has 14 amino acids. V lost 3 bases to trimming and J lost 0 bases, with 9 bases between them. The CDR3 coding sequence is TGCGCCAGCAGCTCGGGAGCTTTGAACACTGAAGCTTTCTTT. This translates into CASSSGALNTEAFF.

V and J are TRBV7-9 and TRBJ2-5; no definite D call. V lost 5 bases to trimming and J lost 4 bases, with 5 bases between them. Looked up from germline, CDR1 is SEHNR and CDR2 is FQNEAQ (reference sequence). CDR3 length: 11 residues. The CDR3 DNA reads TGTGCCAGCAGCACCACAGAGACCCAGTACTTC. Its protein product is CASSTTETQYF.

The CDR3 region has the DNA TGCAGTGCTAGCGGGGGGAACATTCAGTACTTC. This codes for CSASGGNIQYF. The rearrangement links TRBV20-1 to TRBJ2-4, with 7 bases that match TRBD2. The CDR3 consists of 11 residues. The germline V gene has CDR1 DFQATT and CDR2 SNEGSKA (reference sequence). Unmatched junction bases numbered 0, after V lost 3 bases and J lost 7 bases.

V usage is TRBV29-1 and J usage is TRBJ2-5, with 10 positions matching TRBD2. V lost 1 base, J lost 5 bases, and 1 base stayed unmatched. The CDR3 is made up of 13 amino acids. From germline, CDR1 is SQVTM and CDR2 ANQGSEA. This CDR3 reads CSVEASGGETQYF. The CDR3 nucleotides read TGCAGCGTTGAAGCTAGCGGGGGTGAGACCCAGTACTTC.

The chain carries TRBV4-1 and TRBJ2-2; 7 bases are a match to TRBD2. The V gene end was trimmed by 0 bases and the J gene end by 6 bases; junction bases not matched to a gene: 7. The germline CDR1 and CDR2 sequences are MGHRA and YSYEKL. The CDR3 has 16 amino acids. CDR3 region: CASSQDPAGVAGELFF. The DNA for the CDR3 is TGCGCCAGCAGCCAAGATCCGGCGGGAGTCGCCGGGGAGCTGTTTTTT.

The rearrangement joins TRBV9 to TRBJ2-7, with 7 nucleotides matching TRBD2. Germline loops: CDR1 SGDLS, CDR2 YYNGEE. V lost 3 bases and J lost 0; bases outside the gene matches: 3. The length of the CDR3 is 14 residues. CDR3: CASSALADSYEQYF. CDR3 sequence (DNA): TGTGCCAGCAGCGCTCTAGCGGACTCCTACGAGCAGTACTTC. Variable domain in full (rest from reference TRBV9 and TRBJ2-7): DSGVTQTPKHLITATGQRVTLRCSPRSGDLSVYWYQQSLDQGLQFLIQYYNGEERAKGNILERFSAQQFPDLHSELNLSSLELGDSALYFCASSALADSYEQYFGPGTRLTVT.

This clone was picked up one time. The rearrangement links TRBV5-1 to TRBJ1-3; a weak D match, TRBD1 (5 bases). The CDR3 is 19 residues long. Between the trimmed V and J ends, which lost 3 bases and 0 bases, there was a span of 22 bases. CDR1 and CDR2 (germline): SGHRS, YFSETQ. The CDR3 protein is CASSYPRGTKGNSGNTIYF. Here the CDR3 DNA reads TGCGCCAGCAGCTACCCACGGGGGACGAAGGGAAACTCTGGAAACACCATATATTTT. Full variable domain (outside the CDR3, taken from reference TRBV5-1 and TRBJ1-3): KAGVTQTPRYLIKTRGQQVTLSCSPISGHRSVSWYQQTPGQGLQFLFEYFSETQRNKGNFPGRFSGRQFSNSRSEMNVSTLELGDSALYLCASSYPRGTKGNSGNTIYFGEGSWLTVV.

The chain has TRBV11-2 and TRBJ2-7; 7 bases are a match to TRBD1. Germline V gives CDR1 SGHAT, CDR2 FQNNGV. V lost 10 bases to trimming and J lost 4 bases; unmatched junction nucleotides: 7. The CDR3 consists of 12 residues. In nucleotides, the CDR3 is TGTGCCACCCCGACAGGGTCGTACGAGCAGTACTTC. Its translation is CATPTGSYEQYF.

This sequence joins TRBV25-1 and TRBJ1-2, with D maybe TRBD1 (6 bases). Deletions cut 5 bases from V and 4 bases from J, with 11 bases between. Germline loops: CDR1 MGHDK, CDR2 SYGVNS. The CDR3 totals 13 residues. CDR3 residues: CASSPQGFYGYTF. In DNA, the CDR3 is TGTGCCAGCAGTCCACAGGGTTTCTATGGCTACACCTTC.

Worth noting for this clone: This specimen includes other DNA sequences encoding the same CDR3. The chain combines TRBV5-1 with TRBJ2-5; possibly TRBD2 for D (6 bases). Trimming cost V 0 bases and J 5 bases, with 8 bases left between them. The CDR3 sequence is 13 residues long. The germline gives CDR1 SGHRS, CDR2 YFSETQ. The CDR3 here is CASSLGSGETQYF. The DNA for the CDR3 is TGCGCCAGCAGCTTGGGGAGCGGGGAGACCCAGTACTTC.

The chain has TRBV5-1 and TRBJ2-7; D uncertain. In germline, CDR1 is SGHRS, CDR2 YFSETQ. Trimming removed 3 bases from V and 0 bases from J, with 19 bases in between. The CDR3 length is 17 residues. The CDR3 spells CASSSPMGRALSYEQYF. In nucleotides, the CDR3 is TGCGCCAGCAGCTCGCCCATGGGAAGGGCCCTCTCCTACGAGCAGTACTTC.

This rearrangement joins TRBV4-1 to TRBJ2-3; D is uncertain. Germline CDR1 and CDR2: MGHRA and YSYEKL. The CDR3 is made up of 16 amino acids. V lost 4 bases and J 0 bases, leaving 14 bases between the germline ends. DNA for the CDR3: TGCGCCAGCAGCCCGCGAGGCGAGTCTAGCACAGATACGCAGTATTTT. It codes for CASSPRGESSTDTQYF.

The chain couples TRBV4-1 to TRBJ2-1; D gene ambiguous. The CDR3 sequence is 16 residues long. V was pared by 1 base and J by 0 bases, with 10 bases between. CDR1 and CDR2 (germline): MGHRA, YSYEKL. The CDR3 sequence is CASSQGQLISYNEQFF. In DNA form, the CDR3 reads TGCGCCAGCAGCCAAGGTCAGCTAATCTCCTACAATGAGCAGTTCTTC.

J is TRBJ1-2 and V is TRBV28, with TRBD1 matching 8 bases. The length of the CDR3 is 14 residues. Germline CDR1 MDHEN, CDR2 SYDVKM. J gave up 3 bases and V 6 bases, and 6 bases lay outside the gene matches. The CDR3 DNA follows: TGTGCCAGCAGGCGACAGGGGCAGTACTATGGCTACACCTTC. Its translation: CASRRQGQYYGYTF.

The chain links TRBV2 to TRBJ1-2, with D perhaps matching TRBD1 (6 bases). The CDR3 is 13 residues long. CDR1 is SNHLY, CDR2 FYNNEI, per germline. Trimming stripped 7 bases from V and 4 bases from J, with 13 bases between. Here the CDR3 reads CASITTGLYGYTF. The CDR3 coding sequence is TGTGCCAGCATCACGACAGGACTCTATGGCTACACCTTC.

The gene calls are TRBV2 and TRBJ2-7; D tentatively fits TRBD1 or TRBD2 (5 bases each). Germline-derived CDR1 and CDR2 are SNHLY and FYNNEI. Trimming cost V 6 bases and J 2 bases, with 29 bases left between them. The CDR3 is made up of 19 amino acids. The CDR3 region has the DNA TGTGCCAGCAGGACTATGGGACCAGCGAGTCTACGGCGGGCCTACGAGCAGTACTTC. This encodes CASRTMGPASLRRAYEQYF.

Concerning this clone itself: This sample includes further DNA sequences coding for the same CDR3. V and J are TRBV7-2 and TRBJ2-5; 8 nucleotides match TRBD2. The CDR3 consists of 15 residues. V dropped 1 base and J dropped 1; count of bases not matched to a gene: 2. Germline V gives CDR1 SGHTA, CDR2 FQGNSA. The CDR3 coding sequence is TGTGCCAGCAGCTTAGGCGGGAGGACCCAAGAGACCCAGTACTTC. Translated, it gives CASSLGGRTQETQYF.

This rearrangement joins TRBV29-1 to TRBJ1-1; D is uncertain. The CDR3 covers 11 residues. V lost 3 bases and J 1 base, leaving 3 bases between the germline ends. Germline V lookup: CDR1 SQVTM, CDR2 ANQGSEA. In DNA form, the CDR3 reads TGCAGCGTTGACGAGAACACTGAAGCTTTCTTT. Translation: CSVDENTEAFF.

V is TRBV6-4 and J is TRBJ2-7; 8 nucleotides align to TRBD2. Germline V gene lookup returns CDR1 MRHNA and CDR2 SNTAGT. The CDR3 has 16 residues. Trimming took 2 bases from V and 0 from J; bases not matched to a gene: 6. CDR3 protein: CASSDTSGLSSYEQYF. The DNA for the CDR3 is TGTGCCAGCAGTGACACTAGCGGCCTGAGCTCCTACGAGCAGTACTTC.

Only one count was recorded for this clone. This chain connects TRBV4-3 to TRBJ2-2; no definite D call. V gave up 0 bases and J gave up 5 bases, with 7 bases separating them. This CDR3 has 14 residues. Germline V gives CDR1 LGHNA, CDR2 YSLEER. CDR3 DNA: TGCGCCAGCAGCCAAGATTCCGTGACCGGGGAGCTGTTTTTT. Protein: CASSQDSVTGELFF.

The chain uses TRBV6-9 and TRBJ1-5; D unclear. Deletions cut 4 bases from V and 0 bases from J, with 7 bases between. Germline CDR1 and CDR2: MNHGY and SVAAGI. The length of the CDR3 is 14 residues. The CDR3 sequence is CASSSEYSNQPQHF. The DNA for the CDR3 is TGTGCCAGCAGTTCTGAGTATAGCAATCAGCCCCAGCATTTT.

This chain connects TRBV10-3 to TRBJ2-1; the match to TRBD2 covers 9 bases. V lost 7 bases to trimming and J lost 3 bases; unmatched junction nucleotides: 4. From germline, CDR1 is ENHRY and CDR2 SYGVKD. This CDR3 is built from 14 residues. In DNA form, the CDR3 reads TGTGCCATCAAGCGGGGGGACGGCTACAATGAGCAGTTCTTC. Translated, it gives CAIKRGDGYNEQFF.